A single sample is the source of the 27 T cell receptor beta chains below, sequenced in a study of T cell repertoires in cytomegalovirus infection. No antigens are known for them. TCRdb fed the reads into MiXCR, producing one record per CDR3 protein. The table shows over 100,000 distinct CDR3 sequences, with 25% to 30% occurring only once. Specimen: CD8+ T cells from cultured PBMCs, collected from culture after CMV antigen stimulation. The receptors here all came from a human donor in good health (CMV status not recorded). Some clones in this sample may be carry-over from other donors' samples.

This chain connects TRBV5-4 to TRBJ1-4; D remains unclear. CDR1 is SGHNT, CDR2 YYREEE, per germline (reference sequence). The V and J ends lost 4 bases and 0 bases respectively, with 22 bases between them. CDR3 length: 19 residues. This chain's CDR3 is CASSPGDSDGLATNEKLFF. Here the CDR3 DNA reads TGTGCCAGCAGCCCAGGCGACTCGGACGGACTAGCAACTAATGAAAAACTGTTTTTT.

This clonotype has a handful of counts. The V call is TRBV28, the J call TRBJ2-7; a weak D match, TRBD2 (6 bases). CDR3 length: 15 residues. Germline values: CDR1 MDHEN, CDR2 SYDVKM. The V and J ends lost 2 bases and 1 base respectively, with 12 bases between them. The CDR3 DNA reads TGTGCCAGCAGTTTAGTGGGGGGAGATTCCTACGAGCAGTACTTC. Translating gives CASSLVGGDSYEQYF. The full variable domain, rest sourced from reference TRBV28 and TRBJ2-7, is DVKVTQSSRYLVKRTGEKVFLECVQDMDHENMFWYRQDPGLGLRLIYFSYDVKMKEKGDIPEGYSVSREKKERFSLILESASTNQTSMYLCASSLVGGDSYEQYFGPGTRLTVT.

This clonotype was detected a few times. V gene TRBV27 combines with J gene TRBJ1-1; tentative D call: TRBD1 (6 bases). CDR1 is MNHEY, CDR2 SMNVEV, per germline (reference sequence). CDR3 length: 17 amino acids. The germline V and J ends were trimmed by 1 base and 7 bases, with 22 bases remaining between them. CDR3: CASSLFGGRGQGGEAFF. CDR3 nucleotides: TGTGCCAGCAGTTTATTTGGAGGTAGGGGCCAAGGGGGTGAAGCTTTCTTT.

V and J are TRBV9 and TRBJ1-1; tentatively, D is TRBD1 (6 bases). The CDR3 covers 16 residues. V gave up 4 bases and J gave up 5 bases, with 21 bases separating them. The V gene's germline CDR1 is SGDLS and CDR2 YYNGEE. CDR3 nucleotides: TGTGCCAGCAGCCCCCAGGGGCGAGGGAAGGGAACTGAAGCTTTCTTT. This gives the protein CASSPQGRGKGTEAFF.

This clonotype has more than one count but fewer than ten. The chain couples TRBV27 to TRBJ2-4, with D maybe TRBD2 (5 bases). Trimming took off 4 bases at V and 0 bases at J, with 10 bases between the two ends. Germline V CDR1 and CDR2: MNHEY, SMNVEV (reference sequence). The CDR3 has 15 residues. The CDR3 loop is CASSSRGLAKNIQYF. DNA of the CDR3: TGTGCCAGCAGTTCCAGAGGGCTAGCCAAAAACATTCAGTACTTC.

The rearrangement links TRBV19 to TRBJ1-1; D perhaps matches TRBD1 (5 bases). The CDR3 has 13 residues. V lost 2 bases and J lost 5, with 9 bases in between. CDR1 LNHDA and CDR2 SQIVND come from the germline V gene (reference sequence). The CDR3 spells CASSIRGGTEAFF. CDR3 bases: TGTGCCAGTAGTATAAGGGGCGGGACTGAAGCTTTCTTT.

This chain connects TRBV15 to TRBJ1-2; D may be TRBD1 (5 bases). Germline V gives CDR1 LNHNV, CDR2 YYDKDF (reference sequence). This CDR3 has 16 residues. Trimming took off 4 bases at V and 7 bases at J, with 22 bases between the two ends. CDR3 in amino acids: CATSIDRYFLAGGYTF. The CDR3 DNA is TGTGCCACCAGCATAGACAGATACTTCTTGGCAGGTGGCTACACCTTC.

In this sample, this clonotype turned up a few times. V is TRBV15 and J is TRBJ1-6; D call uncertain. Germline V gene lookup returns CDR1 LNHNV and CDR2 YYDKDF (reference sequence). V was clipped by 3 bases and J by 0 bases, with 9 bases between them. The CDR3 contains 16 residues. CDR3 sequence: CATSSGRASYNSPLHF. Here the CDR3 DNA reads TGTGCCACCAGCAGCGGTAGGGCCTCCTATAATTCACCCCTCCACTTT.

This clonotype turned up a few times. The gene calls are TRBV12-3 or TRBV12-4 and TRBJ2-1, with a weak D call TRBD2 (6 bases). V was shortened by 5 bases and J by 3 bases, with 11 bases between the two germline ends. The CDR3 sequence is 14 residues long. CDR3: CASSPPGLYNEQFF. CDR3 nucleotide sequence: TGTGCCAGCAGTCCACCGGGACTCTACAATGAGCAGTTCTTC.

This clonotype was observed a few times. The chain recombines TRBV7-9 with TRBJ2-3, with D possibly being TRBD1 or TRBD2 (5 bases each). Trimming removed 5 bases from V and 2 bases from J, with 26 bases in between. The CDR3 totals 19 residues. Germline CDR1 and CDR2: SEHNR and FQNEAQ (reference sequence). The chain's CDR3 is CASSPPGGSDREFTDTQYF. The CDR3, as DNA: TGTGCCAGCAGCCCCCCTGGGGGAAGCGACAGAGAATTCACAGATACGCAGTATTTT.

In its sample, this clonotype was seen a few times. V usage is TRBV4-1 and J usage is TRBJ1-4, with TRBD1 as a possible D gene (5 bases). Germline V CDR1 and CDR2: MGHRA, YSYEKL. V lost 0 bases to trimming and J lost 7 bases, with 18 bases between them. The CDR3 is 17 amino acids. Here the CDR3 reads CASSQDSAVGGIEKLFF. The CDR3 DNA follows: TGCGCCAGCAGCCAAGATTCCGCGGTGGGGGGAATTGAAAAACTGTTTTTT.

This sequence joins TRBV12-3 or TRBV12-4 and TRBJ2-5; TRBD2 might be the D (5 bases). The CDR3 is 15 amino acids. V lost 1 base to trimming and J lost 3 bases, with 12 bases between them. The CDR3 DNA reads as TGTGCCAGCAGTTTAGGGCTAGCAAAAGAAGAGACCCAGTACTTC. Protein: CASSLGLAKEETQYF.

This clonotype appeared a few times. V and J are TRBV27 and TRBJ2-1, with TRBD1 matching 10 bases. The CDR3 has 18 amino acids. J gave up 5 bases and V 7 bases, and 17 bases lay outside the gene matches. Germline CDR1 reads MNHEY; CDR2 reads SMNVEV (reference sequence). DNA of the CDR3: TGTGCCAGCAAGCGACAGGGGGCGATTATCTCTCCTGACAATGAGCAGTTCTTC. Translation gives CASKRQGAIISPDNEQFF.

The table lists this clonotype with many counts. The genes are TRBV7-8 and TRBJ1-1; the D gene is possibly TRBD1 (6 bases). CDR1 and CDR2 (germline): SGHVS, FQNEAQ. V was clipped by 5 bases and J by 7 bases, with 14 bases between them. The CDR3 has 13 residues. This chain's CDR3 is CASSPNRANEAFF. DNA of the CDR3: TGTGCCAGCAGCCCAAACAGGGCCAATGAAGCTTTCTTT. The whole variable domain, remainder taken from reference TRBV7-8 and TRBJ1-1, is GAGVSQSPRYKVAKRGQDVALRCDPISGHVSLFWYQQALGQGPEFLTYFQNEAQLDKSGLPSDRFFAERPEGSVSTLKIQRTQQEDSAVYLCASSPNRANEAFFGQGTRLTVV.

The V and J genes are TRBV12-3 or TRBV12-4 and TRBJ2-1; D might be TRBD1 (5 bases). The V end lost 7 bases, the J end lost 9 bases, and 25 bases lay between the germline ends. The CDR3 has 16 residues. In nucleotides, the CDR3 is TGTGCCAGCAAGGGCCCCCCGAGTGGGCAAGGGGCTGAGCAGTTCTTC. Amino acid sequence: CASKGPPSGQGAEQFF.

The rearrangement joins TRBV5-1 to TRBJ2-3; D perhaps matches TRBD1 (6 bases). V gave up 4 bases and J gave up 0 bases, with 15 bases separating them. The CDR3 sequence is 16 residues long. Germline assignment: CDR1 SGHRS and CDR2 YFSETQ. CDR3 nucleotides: TGCGCCAGCAGCCCTCGGACAGTCCCAAGCACAGATACGCAGTATTTT. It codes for CASSPRTVPSTDTQYF.

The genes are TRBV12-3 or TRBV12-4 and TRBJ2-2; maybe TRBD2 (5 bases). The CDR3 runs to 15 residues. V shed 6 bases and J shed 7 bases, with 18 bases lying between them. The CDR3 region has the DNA TGTGCCAGCAGGGCCGGGTTGGGGAGAGACGGGGAGCTGTTTTTT. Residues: CASRAGLGRDGELFF.

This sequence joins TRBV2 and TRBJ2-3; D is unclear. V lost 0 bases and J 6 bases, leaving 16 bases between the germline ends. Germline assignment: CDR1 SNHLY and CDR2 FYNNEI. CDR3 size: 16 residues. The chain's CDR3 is CASSEAAVFGRDTQYF. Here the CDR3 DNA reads TGTGCCAGCAGTGAAGCGGCGGTTTTTGGGCGGGATACGCAGTATTTT.

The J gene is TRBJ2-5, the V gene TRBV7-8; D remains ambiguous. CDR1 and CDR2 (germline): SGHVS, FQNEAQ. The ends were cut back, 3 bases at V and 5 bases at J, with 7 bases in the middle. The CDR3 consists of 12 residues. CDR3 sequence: CASSFSSETQYF. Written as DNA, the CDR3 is TGTGCCAGCAGCTTTAGTTCTGAGACCCAGTACTTC.

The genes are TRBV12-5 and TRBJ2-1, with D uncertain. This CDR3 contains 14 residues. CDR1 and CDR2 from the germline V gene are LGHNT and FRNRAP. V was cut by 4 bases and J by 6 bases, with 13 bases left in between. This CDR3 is CASGYDFVGNEQFF. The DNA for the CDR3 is TGTGCTAGTGGTTATGACTTCGTTGGCAATGAGCAGTTCTTC.

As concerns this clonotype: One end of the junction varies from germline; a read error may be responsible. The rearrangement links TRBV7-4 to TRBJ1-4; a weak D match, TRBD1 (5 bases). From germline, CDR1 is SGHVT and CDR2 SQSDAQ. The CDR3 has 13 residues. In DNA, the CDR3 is TGTGTCAGCCGGTCAGGGACTAATGAAAAACTGTTTTTT. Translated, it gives CVSRSGTNEKLFF.

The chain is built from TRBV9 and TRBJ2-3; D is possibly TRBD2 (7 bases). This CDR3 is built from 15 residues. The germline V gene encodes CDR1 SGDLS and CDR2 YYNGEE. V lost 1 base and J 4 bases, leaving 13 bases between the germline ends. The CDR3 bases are TGTGCCAGCAGCGTATGGGGCGGGGGCTCAGATACGCAGTATTTT. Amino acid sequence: CASSVWGGGSDTQYF.

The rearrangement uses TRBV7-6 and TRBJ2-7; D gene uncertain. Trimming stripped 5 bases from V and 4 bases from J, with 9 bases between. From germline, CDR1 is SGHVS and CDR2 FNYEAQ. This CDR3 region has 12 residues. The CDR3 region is CASSPDYYEQYF. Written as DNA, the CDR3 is TGTGCCAGCAGCCCCGATTATTACGAGCAGTACTTC. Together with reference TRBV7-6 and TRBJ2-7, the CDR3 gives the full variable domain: GAGVSQSPRYKVTKRGQDVALRCDPISGHVSLYWYRQALGQGPEFLTYFNYEAQQDKSGLPNDRFSAERPEGSISTLTIQRTEQRDSAMYRCASSPDYYEQYFGPGTRLTVT.

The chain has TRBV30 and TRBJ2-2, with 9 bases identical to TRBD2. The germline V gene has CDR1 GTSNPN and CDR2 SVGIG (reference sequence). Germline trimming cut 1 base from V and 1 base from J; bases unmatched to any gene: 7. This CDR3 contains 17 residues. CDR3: CAWSGERGAQNTGELFF. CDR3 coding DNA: TGTGCCTGGAGTGGCGAGCGGGGGGCCCAGAACACCGGGGAGCTGTTTTTT.

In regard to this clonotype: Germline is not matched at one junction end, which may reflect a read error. CDR3 nucleotides: TGTGCCAGCAGTCTTCTCGGGACAGCTGATGAGCTGTTCTTC. Protein sequence: CASSLLGTADELFF. V is TRBV2 and J is TRBJ2-1; 7 bases align to TRBD1. This CDR3 spans 14 amino acids. The germline V gene has CDR1 SNHLY and CDR2 FYNNEI.

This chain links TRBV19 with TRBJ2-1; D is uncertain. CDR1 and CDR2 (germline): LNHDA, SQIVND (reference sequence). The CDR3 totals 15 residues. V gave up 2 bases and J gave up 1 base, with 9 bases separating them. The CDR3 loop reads CASSIMAVSYNEQFF. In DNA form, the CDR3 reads TGTGCCAGTAGTATAATGGCAGTTTCCTACAATGAGCAGTTCTTC.

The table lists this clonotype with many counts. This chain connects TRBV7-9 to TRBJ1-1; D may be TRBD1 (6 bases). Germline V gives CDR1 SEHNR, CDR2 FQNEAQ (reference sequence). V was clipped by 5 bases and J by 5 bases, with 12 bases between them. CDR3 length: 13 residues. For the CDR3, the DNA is TGTGCCAGCAGCCACCCCACAGGGACTGAAGCTTTCTTT. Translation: CASSHPTGTEAFF.